This TCR beta chain was documented in a study of T-cell memory formation after mild COVID-19. Study results and limitations: There was a balanced CD4/CD8 profile in clones contracting day 15 to 85, and later expanders leaned CD4+. Among clones peaking at day 37 in the second wave, SARS-CoV-2 specificity remained unconfirmed. The finding that pre-infection memory included some responding clones suggested that cross-reactive memory joined.

The CDR3 consists of 13 residues. Germline V gives CDR1 SGHRS, CDR2 YFSETQ. Trimming removed 7 bases from V and 5 bases from J; junction bases left unmatched: 6. This clonotype was picked up many times. Antigen specificity is unknown. With constant-segment primers, 5'RACE yielded cDNA libraries of TCR alpha and TCR beta that carried sample barcodes and UMIs. TCRdb processed the 5' RACE reads anew with MiXCR; each CDR3 protein has one entry. This sample has about 320,000 distinct CDR3 sequences; roughly an eighth occur once, and the top ten carry roughly 23%. The genes are TRBV5-1 and TRBJ1-1, with 9 bases fitting TRBD1. This clonotype originated in a young man who had mild COVID-19 (a few samples of this study predate the infection). Cell type and time point are not known. What was sequenced was PBMCs or a T cell subset sorted from them (not recorded which). CDR3 sequence (DNA): TGCGCCAGCGCACAGGGGGCTTGGACTGAAGCTTTCTTT. This sequence encodes CASAQGAWTEAFF.